These 10 T cell receptor beta chains were sequenced from one sample in a study of CD39 and CD103 CD8 tumor-infiltrating T cells. Sequencing was performed with immunoSEQ multiplex PCR; in TCRdb, only in-frame clones are kept and a portion is missing. The table records about 3,600 clones, about 60% of them present only once. The sequenced sample consisted of CD39- CD103- CD8+ T cells sorted from the tumor. Subset specified: CD103-CD39- double-negative CD45RA- CD8 T cells. The receptors come from a human donor with head and neck squamous cell carcinoma.

The chain couples TRBV6-5 to TRBJ2-1; a weak D match, TRBD1 (6 bases). Germline CDR1 MNHEY, CDR2 SVGAGI. This CDR3 is 15 amino acids long. V was shortened by 6 bases and J by 0 bases, with 12 bases between the two germline ends. The CDR3 is CASSIQGSSYNEQFF. The CDR3 nucleotides are TGTGCCAGCAGCATCCAGGGGAGCTCCTACAATGAGCAGTTCTTC.

The V and J genes are TRBV5-1 and TRBJ2-3; TRBD2 aligns across 7 bases. The trim removed 0 bases at V and 4 bases at J, leaving 5 bases unmatched. Per the germline V gene, CDR1 is SGHRS and CDR2 is YFSETQ. The CDR3 spans 15 residues. This CDR3 is CASSLGAGVADTQYF. As DNA, the CDR3 is TGCGCCAGCAGCTTGGGGGCGGGGGTGGCAGATACGCAGTATTTT.

The chain is built from TRBV19 and TRBJ2-7, with a possible D match to TRBD2 (5 bases). V lost 5 bases to trimming and J lost 3 bases, with 11 bases between them. The germline V gene has CDR1 LNHDA and CDR2 SQIVND (reference sequence). The length of the CDR3 is 13 residues. The chain's CDR3 is CASSSGLFYEQYF. In nucleotides, the CDR3 is TGTGCCAGTAGTTCCGGACTCTTCTACGAGCAGTACTTC.

V and J are TRBV7-2 and TRBJ2-7, with D perhaps TRBD1 or TRBD2 (5 bases each). The V gene lost 4 bases and the J gene lost 2 bases, with 9 bases spanning the gap. The V gene's germline CDR1 is SGHTA and CDR2 FQGNSA. The CDR3 is 13 amino acids. CDR3 sequence: CASSYGTAYEQYF. CDR3 nucleotides: TGTGCCAGCAGCTACGGGACCGCCTACGAGCAGTACTTC.

As regards this clone: The likely explanation is a read error, given a far larger clone one base away. The chain recombines TRBV7-2 with TRBJ2-2; 8 nucleotides align to TRBD1. The CDR3 totals 15 residues. Trimming removed 5 bases from V and 1 base from J; junction bases left unmatched: 3. CDR1 and CDR2 from the germline V gene are SGHTA and FQGNSA. Written as DNA, the CDR3 is TGTGCCAGCAGCCAAGGGACAGGGAACACCGGGGAGCTGTTTTTT. Translating it yields CASSQGTGNTGELFF.

The gene calls are TRBV9 and TRBJ1-2, with D possibly matching TRBD1 (6 bases). Germline V lookup: CDR1 SGDLS, CDR2 YYNGEE. Trimming removed 0 bases at V and 8 bases at J, with 11 bases between. The CDR3 spans 13 residues. CDR3 residues: CASSVDREEGYTF. In DNA form, the CDR3 reads TGTGCCAGCAGCGTAGACAGGGAGGAGGGCTACACCTTC.

V gene TRBV28 combines with J gene TRBJ1-1, with 7 bases that match TRBD1. V shed 3 bases, J shed 10 bases, and the junction held 2 bases outside the gene matches. CDR1 MDHEN and CDR2 SYDVKM come from the germline V gene. The CDR3 sequence is 11 residues long. The CDR3 spells CASSFQGVAFF. In DNA form, the CDR3 reads TGTGCCAGCAGTTTTCAGGGGGTAGCTTTCTTT.

The chain couples TRBV7-9 to TRBJ2-7; D is possibly TRBD1 (6 bases). The CDR3 extends over 14 amino acids. Trimming left V 3 bases short and J 6 bases short, with 15 bases between. Germline V lookup: CDR1 SEHNR, CDR2 FQNEAQ (reference sequence). The CDR3 nucleotides read TGTGCCAGCAGCTTCTTAATGACAGGACTCGAGCAGTACTTC. Its translation: CASSFLMTGLEQYF. The entire variable domain, with the rest obtained from reference TRBV7-9 and TRBJ2-7, is as follows: DTGVSQNPRHKITKRGQNVTFRCDPISEHNRLYWYRQTLGQGPEFLTYFQNEAQLEKSRLLSDRFSAERPKGSFSTLEIQRTEQGDSAMYLCASSFLMTGLEQYFGPGTRLTVT.

This clone was seen only a few times. The genes are TRBV5-4 and TRBJ2-6; no firm D call. CDR1 and CDR2 from the germline V gene are SGHNT and YYREEE (reference sequence). The ends were cut back, 0 bases at V and 12 bases at J, with 13 bases in the middle. This CDR3 has 14 residues. The CDR3 DNA reads TGTGCCAGCAGCTTGGTGACCGCGGCATCCGTCCTGACTTTC. It codes for CASSLVTAASVLTF.

This chain uses TRBV7-9 with TRBJ1-1, with a weak D call TRBD1 (6 bases). The germline CDR1 and CDR2 sequences are SEHNR and FQNEAQ (reference sequence). V was clipped by 4 bases and J by 1 base, with 16 bases between them. The CDR3 consists of 16 residues. CDR3 region: CASSSRKGGQNTEAFF. DNA of the CDR3: TGTGCCAGCAGCTCCCGTAAGGGGGGCCAGAACACTGAAGCTTTCTTT.